This is a list of T cell receptor beta chains from one sample in a study of T cell responses to AZD1222 COVID-19 vaccine. TCRdb's copy holds only in-frame clones and misses some; the assay was immunoSEQ multiplex PCR. The repertoire consists of some 150,000 clones, with about 94% occurring once and the leading ten covering under 6.5%. Here the sequenced sample was peripheral blood, taken on day 0 of AZD1222 vaccination. Receptors were obtained from an adult in good health. Each CDR3 is given with its conserved first and last residue. Each record gives: D gene, CDR3 length, clone size, V gene, J gene, CDR3 DNA, CDR3 protein. A D gene is named only where the DNA matches it firmly. Clone sizes are given selectively: once, few, many, or a class where the clone is expanded.

D: TRBD2
length: 17
size: -
V: TRBV5-1
J: TRBJ2-5
DNA: TGCGCCAGCAGCTTGGGGCTAGCGGGGTCTACTCAAGAGACCCAGTACTTC
CDR3: CASSLGLAGSTQETQYF

D: -
length: 14
size: -
V: TRBV5-1
J: TRBJ2-5
DNA: TGCGCCAGCAGCCCGGGACACCCTAAAGAGACCCAGTACTTC
CDR3: CASSPGHPKETQYF

D: -
length: 14
size: -
V: TRBV29-1
J: TRBJ2-3
DNA: TGCAGCGTTGACCCGAAGAACCCGACGGGGGCGCAGTATTTT
CDR3: CSVDPKNPTGAQYF

D: -
length: 16
size: once
V: TRBV28
J: TRBJ2-5
DNA: TGTGCCAGCAGTATCCAGGACAGTCCCGGCTGGGAGACCCAGTACTTC
CDR3: CASSIQDSPGWETQYF

D: TRBD1
length: 20
size: once
V: TRBV5-1
J: TRBJ2-6
DNA: TGCGCCAGCACCCCCTGGGGCAGGGGGCGCCAAGTAACTGGGGCCAACGTCCTGACTTTC
CDR3: CASTPWGRGRQVTGANVLTF

D: -
length: 13
size: -
V: TRBV5-1
J: TRBJ2-7
DNA: TGCGCCAGCAGCTTGGCAGGCTCCTACGAGCAGTACTTC
CDR3: CASSLAGSYEQYF

D: -
length: 16
size: -
V: TRBV9
J: TRBJ2-2
DNA: TGTGCCAGCAGCGCCCACGGAGACTTAAACACCGGGGAGCTGTTTTTT
CDR3: CASSAHGDLNTGELFF

D: -
length: 15
size: -
V: TRBV15
J: TRBJ1-4
DNA: TGTGCCACCAGCAGAGACGGATCAACTAATGAAAAACTGTTTTTT
CDR3: CATSRDGSTNEKLFF

D: TRBD1
length: 15
size: -
V: TRBV28
J: TRBJ2-5
DNA: TGTGCCAGCAGTGCCAGCGGGACAGGGGGAGAGACCCAGTACTTC
CDR3: CASSASGTGGETQYF

D: TRBD1
length: 18
size: -
V: TRBV7-9
J: TRBJ1-2
DNA: TGTGCCAGCAGCCGATCCCACAGGGGGCGGGCTACTATGGATGGCTACACCTTC
CDR3: CASSRSHRGRATMDGYTF

D: -
length: 14
size: once
V: TRBV3-1/TRBV3-2
J: TRBJ1-1
DNA: TGTGCCAGCAGCCAAGAACAAGGGGGGACTGAAGCTTTCTTT
CDR3: CASSQEQGGTEAFF

D: -
length: 14
size: -
V: TRBV30
J: TRBJ2-7
DNA: TGTGCCTGGTGTCGGGACCCGAGCTCCTACGAGCAGTACTTC
CDR3: CAWCRDPSSYEQYF

D: -
length: 12
size: -
V: TRBV19
J: TRBJ1-4
DNA: TGTGCCAGTAGAACCACTCAGGGGAAAACTGTTTTT
CDR3: CASRTTQGKTVF

D: TRBD1
length: 15
size: -
V: TRBV10-3
J: TRBJ1-6
DNA: TGTGCCACGGGCGGACAGGGAGCCTATAATTCACCCCTCCACTTT
CDR3: CATGGQGAYNSPLHF

D: TRBD1
length: 14
size: -
V: TRBV29-1
J: TRBJ2-1
DNA: TGCAGCGACTCCGGGACAGGGGTTTACAATGAGCAGTTCTTC
CDR3: CSDSGTGVYNEQFF

D: -
length: 11
size: -
V: TRBV5-1
J: TRBJ2-7
DNA: TGCGCCAGCAGCCCCCCCTACGAGCAGTACTTC
CDR3: CASSPPYEQYF